The next 17 T cell receptor beta chains were all read from a single sample in a study of response to subunit inactivated influenza vaccine. TCRdb ran MiXCR on the RT-PCR reads and lists one entry per CDR3 protein. The sample carries 290,000 or so distinct CDR3 sequences, around 22% recorded once. The specimen comprised PBMCs from blood, sampled less than 22 months after vaccination. The receptors derive from a man aged 45 to 75 who received an inactivated influenza vaccine.

The chain links TRBV12-3 or TRBV12-4 to TRBJ2-4, with 12 bases that match TRBD1. V was pared by 5 bases and J by 8 bases, with 7 bases of the junction left unmatched. CDR3 length: 15 amino acids. The CDR3 loop reads CASSQLGTGGYIQYF. Written as DNA, the CDR3 is TGTGCCAGCAGTCAATTGGGGACAGGGGGCTACATTCAGTACTTC.

The chain links TRBV4-1 to TRBJ2-1, with D maybe TRBD1 (6 bases). Germline loops: CDR1 MGHRA, CDR2 YSYEKL. The CDR3 length is 13 residues. With 3 bases removed from V and 7 bases from J, the gap between germline ends came to 10 bases. CDR3 amino acids: CASSQQGLNEQFF. For the CDR3, the DNA is TGCGCCAGCAGCCAGCAGGGGTTAAATGAGCAGTTCTTC.

The chain uses TRBV20-1 and TRBJ2-1; D is unclear. CDR3 length: 13 amino acids. Between the trimmed V and J ends, which lost 4 bases and 3 bases, there was a span of 10 bases. Germline CDR1 reads DFQATT; CDR2 reads SNEGSKA (reference sequence). CDR3 in DNA: TGCAGTGCTATGGAGTCACGCTACAATGAGCAGTTCTTC. Translating gives CSAMESRYNEQFF.

This clonotype has more than one count but fewer than ten. The chain recombines TRBV12-3 or TRBV12-4 with TRBJ1-5; no clear D. The CDR3 length is 12 residues. Between the trimmed V and J ends, which lost 0 bases and 7 bases, there was a span of 4 bases. The CDR3 nucleotides read TGTGCCAGCAGTTTAGCCACACAGCCCCAGCATTTT. Its protein is CASSLATQPQHF.

The rearrangement uses TRBV11-2 and TRBJ1-4, with TRBD1 as a possible D gene (5 bases). Looked up from germline, CDR1 is SGHAT and CDR2 is FQNNGV. The CDR3 has 15 amino acids. V was cut by 2 bases and J by 2 bases, with 9 bases left in between. The CDR3 loop is CASSLSAGTNEKLFF. CDR3 nucleotide sequence: TGTGCCAGCAGCTTAAGTGCAGGGACTAATGAAAAACTGTTTTTT.

The table lists this clonotype with a few counts. The J gene is TRBJ2-3, the V gene TRBV20-1; D might be TRBD1 (5 bases). The CDR3 contains 16 residues. V was shortened by 5 bases and J by 0 bases, with 18 bases between the two germline ends. Looked up from germline, CDR1 is DFQATT and CDR2 is SNEGSKA (reference sequence). CDR3 in amino acids: CSAGQGQGQSTDTQYF. DNA for the CDR3: TGCAGTGCTGGCCAGGGTCAGGGCCAGAGCACAGATACGCAGTATTTT.

This clonotype was seen a few times. The J gene is TRBJ2-3, the V gene TRBV6-1; tentatively, D is TRBD1 (6 bases). Between the trimmed V and J ends, which lost 2 bases and 2 bases, there was a span of 11 bases. Germline CDR1 MNHNS, CDR2 SASEGT. This CDR3 region has 15 residues. The CDR3 DNA reads TGTGCCAGCAGTGAAAGACAGGCCCTCACAGATACGCAGTATTTT. It encodes CASSERQALTDTQYF.

The chain is built from TRBV10-3 and TRBJ2-2; D is unresolved. CDR3 length: 18 residues. The germline V gene encodes CDR1 ENHRY and CDR2 SYGVKD. V was pared by 3 bases and J by 6 bases, with 23 bases between. The CDR3 sequence is CAISDPDWSSTLAGELFF. As DNA, the CDR3 is TGTGCCATCAGTGACCCAGACTGGAGTTCGACTCTCGCCGGGGAGCTGTTTTTT.

This clonotype was seen a few times. The chain is built from TRBV7-2 and TRBJ1-2; 8 bases map to TRBD1. With 6 bases clipped from V and 8 bases from J, the junction kept 17 bases outside the gene matches. This CDR3 is built from 16 residues. Germline values: CDR1 SGHTA, CDR2 FQGNSA. The CDR3 loop is CASRRDVGGGQDGYTF. The DNA for the CDR3 is TGTGCCAGCAGGAGGGATGTCGGGGGGGGACAGGACGGCTACACCTTC.

The chain is built from TRBV11-1 and TRBJ2-1; possibly TRBD2 for D (6 bases). CDR1 is SGHAT and CDR2 is FQDESV in the germline V gene (reference sequence). V lost 5 bases and J lost 6, with 14 bases in between. This CDR3 region has 14 residues. The CDR3 loop reads CASSQRGGINEQFF. As DNA, the CDR3 is TGTGCCAGCAGCCAAAGGGGAGGAATCAATGAGCAGTTCTTC.

This clonotype was recorded a few times. This chain uses TRBV20-1 with TRBJ1-6, with no clear D. The CDR3 runs 15 residues. V lost 6 bases, J lost 5 bases, and 17 bases lay in between. Germline V lookup: CDR1 DFQATT, CDR2 SNEGSKA (reference sequence). As DNA, the CDR3 is TGCAGTGCCCTATTTGTAGGCGGTGATAATTCACCCCTCCACTTT. Translated, it gives CSALFVGGDNSPLHF.

Concerning this clonotype: This sequence may be a read error, since a much larger clone differs from it by one base. This chain joins TRBV3-1 and TRBJ1-3, with D tentatively TRBD1 (5 bases). CDR3 length: 14 amino acids. Germline loops: CDR1 LGHDT, CDR2 YNNKEL (reference sequence). The CDR3 DNA is TGTGCCAGCAGCTCTCGGGACTCAGGAAACACCGTATATTTT. It encodes CASSSRDSGNTVYF. Based on the CDR3 plus reference TRBV3-1 and TRBJ1-3, the full variable domain is DTAVSQTPKYLVTQMGNDKSIKCEQNLGHDTMYWYKQDSKKFLKIMFSYNNKELIINETVPNRFSPKSPDKAHLNLHINSLELGDSAVYFCASSSRDSGNTVYFGEGSWLTVV.

The chain employs TRBV18 and TRBJ1-1; tentatively, D is TRBD1 (6 bases). The CDR3 totals 15 residues. V gave up 6 bases and J gave up 2 bases, with 16 bases separating them. Germline-derived CDR1 and CDR2 are KGHSH and LQKENI. The CDR3 coding sequence is TGTGCCAGCTCCGCCCCGAGGACAGAAAACACTGAAGCTTTCTTT. As protein: CASSAPRTENTEAFF.

This clonotype was seen at least ten times. This chain uses TRBV28 with TRBJ1-1; D is ambiguous. Deletions cut 3 bases from V and 5 bases from J, with 10 bases between. This CDR3 comprises 13 residues. Germline V gives CDR1 MDHEN, CDR2 SYDVKM. CDR3 in DNA: TGTGCCAGCAGTTTGGTCGGGAAGACTGAAGCTTTCTTT. Residues: CASSLVGKTEAFF.

This clonotype was counted only a few times. The genes are TRBV11-1 and TRBJ2-7; TRBD1 aligns across 7 bases. The CDR3 loop spans 18 amino acids. The V gene end was trimmed by 4 bases and the J gene end by 0 bases; junction bases not matched to a gene: 15. Germline CDR1 and CDR2: SGHAT and FQDESV (reference sequence). The CDR3 nucleotides read TGTGCCAGCAGCTCCCCTTTCTTCCCCGGGACAGACTCCTACGAGCAGTACTTC. The encoded protein is CASSSPFFPGTDSYEQYF.

The CDR3 nucleotides are TGTGCCAGCAGCCAAGATCTACGGTATAATGAAAAACTGTTTTTT. It is translated as CASSQDLRYNEKLFF. The chain recombines TRBV3-1 with TRBJ1-4, with D hard to call. Germline assignment: CDR1 LGHDT and CDR2 YNNKEL (reference sequence). The V end lost 0 bases, the J end lost 4 bases, and 9 bases lay between the germline ends. This CDR3 comprises 15 residues. Full variable domain (remainder filled in from reference TRBV3-1 and TRBJ1-4): DTAVSQTPKYLVTQMGNDKSIKCEQNLGHDTMYWYKQDSKKFLKIMFSYNNKELIINETVPNRFSPKSPDKAHLNLHINSLELGDSAVYFCASSQDLRYNEKLFFGSGTQLSVL.

This clonotype was detected many times. The J gene is TRBJ1-5, the V gene TRBV7-9; TRBD1 is a possible D gene (5 bases). Germline loops: CDR1 SEHNR, CDR2 FQNEAQ (reference sequence). Trimming left V 5 bases short and J 4 bases short, with 15 bases between. The CDR3 loop spans 15 amino acids. In DNA, the CDR3 is TGTGCCAGCAGCCCCGCTACGGGGGGTAATCAGCCCCAGCATTTT. This gives the protein CASSPATGGNQPQHF.